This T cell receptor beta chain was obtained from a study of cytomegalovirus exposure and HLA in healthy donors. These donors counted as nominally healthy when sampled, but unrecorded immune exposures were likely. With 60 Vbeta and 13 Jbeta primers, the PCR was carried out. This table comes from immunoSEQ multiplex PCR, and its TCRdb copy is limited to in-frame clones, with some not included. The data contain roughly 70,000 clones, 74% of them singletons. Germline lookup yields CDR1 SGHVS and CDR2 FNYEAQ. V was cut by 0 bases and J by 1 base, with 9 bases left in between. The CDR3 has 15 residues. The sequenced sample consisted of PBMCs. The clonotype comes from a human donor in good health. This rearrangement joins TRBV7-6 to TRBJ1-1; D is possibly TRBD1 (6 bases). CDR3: CASSLAKGENTEAFF. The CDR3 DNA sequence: TGTGCCAGCAGCTTAGCGAAGGGGGAGAACACTGAAGCTTTCTTT.